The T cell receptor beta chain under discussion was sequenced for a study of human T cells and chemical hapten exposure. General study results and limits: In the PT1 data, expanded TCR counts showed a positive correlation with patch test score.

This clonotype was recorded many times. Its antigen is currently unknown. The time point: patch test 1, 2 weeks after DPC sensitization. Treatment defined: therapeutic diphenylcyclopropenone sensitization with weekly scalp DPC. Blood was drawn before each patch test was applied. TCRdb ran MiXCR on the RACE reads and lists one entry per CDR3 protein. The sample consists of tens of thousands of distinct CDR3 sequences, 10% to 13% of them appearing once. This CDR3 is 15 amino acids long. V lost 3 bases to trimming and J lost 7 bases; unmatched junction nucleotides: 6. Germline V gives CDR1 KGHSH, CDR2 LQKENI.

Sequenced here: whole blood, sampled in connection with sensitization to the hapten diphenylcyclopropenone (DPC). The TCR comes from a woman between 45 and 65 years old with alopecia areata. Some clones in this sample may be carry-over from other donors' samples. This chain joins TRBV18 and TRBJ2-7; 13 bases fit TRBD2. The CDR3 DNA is TGTGCCAGCTCACCTGTCGGACTAGCGGGAGAGGAGCAGTACTTC. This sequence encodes CASSPVGLAGEEQYF. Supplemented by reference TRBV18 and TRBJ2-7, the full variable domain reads NAGVMQNPRHLVRRRGQEARLRCSPMKGHSHVYWYRQLPEEGLKFMVYLQKENIIDESGMPKERFSAEFPKEGPSILRIQQVVRGDSAAYFCASSPVGLAGEEQYFGPGTRLTVT.